These 21 T cell receptor beta chains share one sample of origin, sequenced in a study of a mutant IDH1 vaccine in newly diagnosed glioma. Their antigens remain unidentified. The assay was immunoSEQ multiplex PCR, and TCRdb's table has in-frame clones only and misses some. The sample shows 45,000 to 65,000 clones, less than 85% of them seen only once. The time point: week 5, during vaccination. Vaccinated patients received 300 ug of mutant IDH1 20-mer peptide per dose, with topical imiquimod. The sequences come from PBMCs, collected from a glioma patient whose treatment included an IDH1 peptide vaccine. Receptor source: a woman younger than 35 with glioma. Some clones in this sample may be carry-over from other donors' samples.

The chain employs TRBV5-1 and TRBJ2-3; 7 nucleotides agree with TRBD2. The trim removed 0 bases at V and 4 bases at J, leaving 5 bases unmatched. Germline assignment: CDR1 SGHRS and CDR2 YFSETQ. The CDR3 extends over 15 amino acids. The CDR3 region has the DNA TGCGCCAGCAGCTTGGGGGGGGGTGCTCCAGATACGCAGTATTTT. It translates to CASSLGGGAPDTQYF.

This clone was picked up one time. The V call is TRBV6-1, the J call TRBJ2-1; D ambiguous. The germline V and J ends were trimmed by 2 bases and 7 bases, with 9 bases remaining between them. The CDR3 is 13 amino acids. Germline V gene lookup returns CDR1 MNHNS and CDR2 SASEGT. The DNA for the CDR3 is TGTGCCAGCAGTGAACGCCCATCAAATGAGCAGTTCTTC. Amino acids: CASSERPSNEQFF.

The chain joins TRBV19 to TRBJ1-1; no firm D call. V lost 0 bases and J 1 base, leaving 9 bases between the germline ends. The germline CDR1 and CDR2 sequences are LNHDA and SQIVND (reference sequence). The CDR3 has 15 amino acids. CDR3 loop: CASSIDGIPNTEAFF. The CDR3, as DNA: TGTGCCAGTAGTATAGATGGGATTCCGAACACTGAAGCTTTCTTT.

V is TRBV18 and J is TRBJ1-5; D is ambiguous. The CDR3 consists of 14 residues. CDR1 KGHSH and CDR2 LQKENI come from the germline V gene. The V end lost 3 bases, the J end lost 1 base, and 7 bases lay between the germline ends. DNA for the CDR3: TGTGCCAGCTCACCGGACGGGAGCAATCAGCCCCAGCATTTT. This sequence encodes CASSPDGSNQPQHF. Together with reference TRBV18 and TRBJ1-5, the CDR3 gives the full variable domain: NAGVMQNPRHLVRRRGQEARLRCSPMKGHSHVYWYRQLPEEGLKFMVYLQKENIIDESGMPKERFSAEFPKEGPSILRIQQVVRGDSAAYFCASSPDGSNQPQHFGDGTRLSIL.

This chain links TRBV7-9 with TRBJ1-4; D is unresolved. V lost 0 bases, J lost 0 bases, and 8 bases lay in between. The V gene's germline CDR1 is SEHNR and CDR2 FQNEAQ (reference sequence). The CDR3 has 16 residues. In DNA form, the CDR3 reads TGTGCCAGCAGCTTAGCACTAGCAACAACTAATGAAAAACTGTTTTTT. It translates to CASSLALATTNEKLFF.

There are a few counts of this clone. The V gene is TRBV29-1, the J gene TRBJ2-2; D not certain. Germline V lookup: CDR1 SQVTM, CDR2 ANQGSEA. This CDR3 has 14 amino acids. The V end lost 1 base, the J end lost 0 bases, and 6 bases lay between the germline ends. The CDR3 spells CSVEVVANTGELFF. The CDR3 DNA reads as TGCAGCGTTGAAGTGGTGGCGAACACCGGGGAGCTGTTTTTT.

This clone came up once. V and J are TRBV4-1 and TRBJ1-2; D is possibly TRBD1 (5 bases). The CDR3 has 15 residues. The ends were cut back, 1 base at V and 3 bases at J, with 12 bases in the middle. The V gene's germline CDR1 is MGHRA and CDR2 YSYEKL. This CDR3 is CASSQGSMGDYGYTF. Written as DNA, the CDR3 is TGCGCCAGCAGCCAAGGGTCTATGGGGGACTATGGCTACACCTTC.

This clone was counted only a few times. This chain links TRBV11-2 with TRBJ1-1; 12 positions agree with TRBD1. The CDR3 extends over 16 amino acids. The junction had 7 bases not matched to a gene; V was cut back by 5 bases and J by 3 bases. From germline, CDR1 is SGHAT and CDR2 FQNNGV. The CDR3: CASSPGQGAVDTEAFF. The CDR3 nucleotides are TGTGCCAGCAGCCCGGGACAGGGGGCGGTTGACACTGAAGCTTTCTTT.

The chain uses TRBV7-2 and TRBJ2-7; the D is unclear. CDR1 is SGHTA and CDR2 is FQGNSA in the germline V gene. Trimming removed 0 bases at V and 0 bases at J, with 9 bases between. The CDR3 is 15 residues long. The chain's CDR3 is CASSLAVTSSYEQYF. As DNA, the CDR3 is TGTGCCAGCAGCTTAGCTGTGACGAGCTCCTACGAGCAGTACTTC.

The rearrangement joins TRBV9 to TRBJ2-2; 14 bases fit TRBD2. V was pared by 0 bases and J by 6 bases, with 7 bases of the junction left unmatched. Germline V gene lookup returns CDR1 SGDLS and CDR2 YYNGEE. CDR3 length equals 18 residues. CDR3 region: CASSVVAGLAGAPGELFF. DNA of the CDR3: TGTGCCAGCAGCGTAGTTGCGGGACTAGCGGGAGCCCCCGGGGAGCTGTTTTTT.

The chain employs TRBV29-1 and TRBJ2-1; TRBD1 agrees at 8 bases. This CDR3 has 16 amino acids. The V and J ends lost 0 bases and 4 bases, in that order; junction bases with no gene match: 8. Germline CDR1 reads SQVTM; CDR2 reads ANQGSEA. The CDR3 region is CSVEDRQGWGYNEQFF. As DNA, the CDR3 is TGCAGCGTTGAAGATCGACAGGGGTGGGGATACAATGAGCAGTTCTTC.

With regard to this clone: At one end, the junction sequence differs from germline, possibly due to a read error. The V gene is TRBV7-2, the J gene TRBJ2-3, with 12 bases aligning to TRBD2. There are 15 residues in the CDR3. Looked up from germline, CDR1 is SGHTA and CDR2 is FQGNSA. CDR3 sequence reads: CASSLAGGLGDTQYF. CDR3 coding DNA: TGTGCCAGCAGCCTAGCGGGGGGGCTTGGAGATACGCAGTATTTT.

V usage is TRBV29-1 and J usage is TRBJ2-6; TRBD1 is a possible D gene (5 bases). The CDR3 is 16 amino acids. Germline values: CDR1 SQVTM, CDR2 ANQGSEA. V gave up 0 bases and J gave up 0 bases, with 9 bases separating them. The CDR3 DNA reads TGCAGCGTTGAAGATCTTCAGGGCTCTGGGGCCAACGTCCTGACTTTC. Translation gives CSVEDLQGSGANVLTF.

The chain employs TRBV7-2 and TRBJ2-5, with D perhaps TRBD1 (5 bases). Germline loops: CDR1 SGHTA, CDR2 FQGNSA. The CDR3 loop spans 15 amino acids. Trimming left V 5 bases short and J 5 bases short, with 18 bases between. CDR3 sequence (DNA): TGTGCCAGCAGCGCCGACCCAGGGTCGTTGGAGACCCAGTACTTC. Encoded protein: CASSADPGSLETQYF.

The rearrangement joins TRBV11-2 to TRBJ2-7; D possibly corresponds to TRBD2 (6 bases). Per the germline V gene, CDR1 is SGHAT and CDR2 is FQNNGV. This CDR3 comprises 14 residues. The germline V and J ends were trimmed by 5 bases and 0 bases, with 11 bases remaining between them. CDR3 protein: CASSRSGSSYEQYF. CDR3 in DNA: TGTGCCAGCAGCCGTAGCGGAAGCTCCTACGAGCAGTACTTC. Full variable domain (missing parts from reference TRBV11-2 and TRBJ2-7): EAGVAQSPRYKIIEKRQSVAFWCNPISGHATLYWYQQILGQGPKLLIQFQNNGVVDDSQLPKDRFSAERLKGVDSTLKIQPAKLEDSAVYLCASSRSGSSYEQYFGPGTRLTVT.

The table lists this clone with a few counts. The rearrangement uses TRBV5-1 and TRBJ1-2; D possibly corresponds to TRBD1 (6 bases). CDR3 length: 15 residues. Per germline, CDR1 SGHRS and CDR2 YFSETQ. V lost 5 bases to trimming and J lost 3 bases, with 17 bases between them. CDR3 DNA sequence: TGCGCCAGCAGGATCAGGGGAGACCCCCACTATGGCTACACCTTC. This sequence encodes CASRIRGDPHYGYTF.

This chain uses TRBV19 with TRBJ1-4; D gene ambiguous. Per germline, CDR1 LNHDA and CDR2 SQIVND (reference sequence). The CDR3 consists of 15 residues. The germline V and J ends were trimmed by 1 base and 10 bases, with 16 bases remaining between them. CDR3 residues: CASSIVWSGSGKLFF. CDR3 bases: TGTGCCAGTAGTATAGTGTGGTCAGGTTCAGGAAAACTGTTTTTT.

The rearrangement joins TRBV7-9 to TRBJ2-1, with D hard to call. The CDR3 consists of 12 residues. Germline-derived CDR1 and CDR2 are SEHNR and FQNEAQ (reference sequence). V was pared by 3 bases and J by 12 bases, with 12 bases between. CDR3 sequence: CASSLETPRQFF. CDR3 DNA: TGTGCCAGCAGCTTGGAAACCCCGAGGCAGTTCTTC.

V is TRBV5-1 and J is TRBJ2-5; D unclear. Germline loops: CDR1 SGHRS, CDR2 YFSETQ. The length of the CDR3 is 12 residues. The V end lost 0 bases, the J end lost 7 bases, and 7 bases lay between the germline ends. In DNA form, the CDR3 reads TGCGCCAGCAGCTTGGTAGGTGGGACCCAGTACTTC. This codes for CASSLVGGTQYF.

This clone was counted a few times. V and J are TRBV7-2 and TRBJ2-7; tentatively, D is TRBD2 (5 bases). Trimming shortened V by 5 bases and J by 6 bases, and 17 bases separated the two germline ends. CDR3 length: 14 amino acids. Germline CDR1 SGHTA, CDR2 FQGNSA. CDR3 DNA: TGTGCCAGCAGCCCTTCTGGACCGAGGGTCGAGCAGTACTTC. Encoded protein: CASSPSGPRVEQYF.

This clone came up once. CDR3 protein: CASSPSSDTQYF. The CDR3 region has the DNA TGTGCCAGTAGTCCGAGCAGTGATACGCAGTATTTT. The V gene is TRBV19, the J gene TRBJ2-3; no definite D call. The germline V gene has CDR1 LNHDA and CDR2 SQIVND (reference sequence). Trimming took off 5 bases at V and 6 bases at J, with 9 bases between the two ends. This CDR3 is built from 12 residues.